This T cell receptor beta chain derives from a study of cytomegalovirus exposure and HLA in healthy donors. Overall study: The same platform was used for the 100 to 150 validation repertoires and the approximately 670 first-cohort repertoires, a later analysis reported.

The donors were in the roughly 130-subject validation cohort, distinct from the roughly 600-subject first cohort. Only in-frame clones appear in the TCRdb table, and some are missing; sequencing was by immunoSEQ multiplex PCR. The profile shows 130,000 to 150,000 clones, 80% to 90% of them singletons. Study outcomes and limitations: Listed as cytomegalovirus-associated were 164 TCR beta chains. According to a later analysis, TCR clusters from the first cohort tended to co-occur in the 120 or so validation repertoires.

In germline, CDR1 is GTSNPN, CDR2 SVGIG (reference sequence). CDR3 length equals 16 residues. V lost 1 base, J lost 4 bases, and 14 bases lay in between. Regarding this clone: Its antigen is not identified.

Sample: PBMCs. This clonotype originated in a woman aged 25-40 years in good health and CMV-seronegative. The rearrangement links TRBV30 to TRBJ1-6; D may be TRBD1 (6 bases). The CDR3 spells CAWSGGGGGYNSPLHF. For the CDR3, the DNA is TGTGCCTGGAGTGGGGGGGGCGGGGGATATAATTCACCCCTCCACTTT.